The 9 T cell receptor beta chains given below trace back to one sample, sequenced in a study of T cell changes during pregnancy in multiple sclerosis. Measured with immunoSEQ multiplex PCR; TCRdb has only the in-frame clones, and not every one. Seen here are around 97,000 clones, around nine tenths observed once, and the top ten hold 0.75% to 0.95%. The input for sequencing was peripheral blood, taken after pregnancy. These receptors were collected from a female donor with multiple sclerosis, enrolled in a pregnancy study.

The chain employs TRBV9 and TRBJ2-7; D uncertain. V lost 0 bases to trimming and J lost 1 base, with 8 bases between them. Germline values: CDR1 SGDLS, CDR2 YYNGEE. This CDR3 is 14 amino acids long. CDR3 in amino acids: CASSVEPGSYEQYF. The CDR3 DNA follows: TGTGCCAGCAGCGTAGAACCAGGTTCCTACGAGCAGTACTTC.

The V gene is TRBV9, the J gene TRBJ1-3, with 7 nucleotides matching TRBD1. The CDR3 covers 15 residues. Germline V gene sequence: CDR1 SGDLS, CDR2 YYNGEE. Unmatched junction bases numbered 8, after V lost 4 bases and J lost 4 bases. The DNA for the CDR3 is TGTGCCAGCAGCCTGAGAGGGGGCGAAGGAAACACCATATATTTT. This translates into CASSLRGGEGNTIYF.

The chain is built from TRBV6-1 and TRBJ1-2, with 9 positions matching TRBD1. Per the germline V gene, CDR1 is MNHNS and CDR2 is SASEGT. After removal of 4 bases from V and 8 bases from J, the junction contained 8 bases not matched to a gene. The CDR3 is made up of 14 amino acids. The CDR3 protein is CASSGLRTGDGYTF. In DNA, the CDR3 is TGTGCCAGCAGTGGTCTCAGGACAGGGGACGGCTACACCTTC.

Regarding this clone: Other DNA variants within this sample encode the same CDR3. The rearrangement joins TRBV27 to TRBJ1-2; TRBD1 matches at 7 bases. The CDR3 covers 13 residues. Germline V gives CDR1 MNHEY, CDR2 SMNVEV (reference sequence). V lost 6 bases, J lost 2 bases, and 3 bases stayed unmatched. This chain's CDR3 is CASSPTGNYGYTF. CDR3 DNA: TGTGCCAGCAGCCCGACAGGGAACTATGGCTACACCTTC.

The chain recombines TRBV7-2 with TRBJ2-3; D gene ambiguous. The CDR3 covers 14 residues. V dropped 5 bases and J dropped 1 base, with 10 bases sitting between them. Per germline, CDR1 SGHTA and CDR2 FQGNSA. The CDR3 DNA follows: TGTGCCAGCAGCCTTAAAATCGGCACAGATACGCAGTATTTT. It codes for CASSLKIGTDTQYF.

The chain links TRBV7-2 to TRBJ2-4, with 10 bases matching TRBD1. The J segment lost 4 bases and the V segment lost 5 bases, leaving 2 bases of the junction unmatched. CDR1 SGHTA and CDR2 FQGNSA come from the germline V gene. The CDR3 extends over 14 amino acids. The CDR3, as DNA: TGTGCCAGCAGCCCGGGACAGGGGAAAAACATTCAGTACTTC. Protein product: CASSPGQGKNIQYF.

On this clone: This sample includes further DNA sequences coding for the same CDR3. The chain joins TRBV28 to TRBJ2-7; D uncertain. The CDR3 is 11 amino acids. V was cut by 6 bases and J by 2 bases, with 5 bases left in between. The germline V gene encodes CDR1 MDHEN and CDR2 SYDVKM. The CDR3 loop reads CASSSPYEQYF. Written as DNA, the CDR3 is TGTGCCAGCAGCTCTCCCTACGAGCAGTACTTC. Using reference TRBV28 and TRBJ2-7 for the parts outside the CDR3, the full variable domain is DVKVTQSSRYLVKRTGEKVFLECVQDMDHENMFWYRQDPGLGLRLIYFSYDVKMKEKGDIPEGYSVSREKKERFSLILESASTNQTSMYLCASSSPYEQYFGPGTRLTVT.

Here the CDR3 reads CASSSTGGYGYTF. The CDR3 DNA reads as TGTGCCAGCAGTTCGACAGGGGGCTATGGCTACACCTTC. This chain joins TRBV25-1 and TRBJ1-2, with 9 positions matching TRBD1. Per germline, CDR1 MGHDK and CDR2 SYGVNS. The CDR3 covers 13 residues. J gave up 4 bases and V 5 bases, and 2 bases lay outside the gene matches.

This clone was seen once. The chain combines TRBV5-8 with TRBJ1-5; 8 positions agree with TRBD1. This CDR3 has 17 amino acids. Germline V lookup: CDR1 SGHTS, CDR2 YDEGEE. J was trimmed by 0 bases and V by 2 bases; bases with no gene match: 7. CDR3 in DNA: TGTGCCAGCAGCTTCGACAGGGGCGCCACTAGCAATCAGCCCCAGCATTTT. Protein sequence: CASSFDRGATSNQPQHF.